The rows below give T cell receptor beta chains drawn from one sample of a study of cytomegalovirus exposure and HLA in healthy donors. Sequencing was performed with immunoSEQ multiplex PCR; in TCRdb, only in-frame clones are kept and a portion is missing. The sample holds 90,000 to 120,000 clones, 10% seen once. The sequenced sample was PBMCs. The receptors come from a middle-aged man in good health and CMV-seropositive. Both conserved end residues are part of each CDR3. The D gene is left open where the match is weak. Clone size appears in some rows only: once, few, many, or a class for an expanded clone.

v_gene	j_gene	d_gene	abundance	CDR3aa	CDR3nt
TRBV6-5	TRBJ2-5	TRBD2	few	CASSPGGQETQYF	TGTGCCAGCAGTCCGGGAGGGCAAGAGACCCAGTACTTC
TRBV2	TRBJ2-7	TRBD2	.	CASSEALAAYEQYF	TGTGCCAGCAGTGAAGCGCTAGCGGCCTACGAGCAGTACTTC
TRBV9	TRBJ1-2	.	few	CASSVDSSGGYGYTF	TGTGCCAGCAGCGTGGACAGCTCAGGCGGTTATGGCTACACCTTC
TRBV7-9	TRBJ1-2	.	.	CASEGANYGYTF	TGTGCCAGCGAGGGGGCTAACTATGGCTACACCTTC
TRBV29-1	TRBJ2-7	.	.	CSVGKGSSSYEQYF	TGCAGCGTTGGTAAGGGGTCGAGCTCCTACGAGCAGTACTTC
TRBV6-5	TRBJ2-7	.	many	CASSKEGPSYEQYF	TGTGCCAGCAGCAAGGAGGGCCCCTCCTACGAGCAGTACTTC
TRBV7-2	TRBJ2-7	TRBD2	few	CASSIAGGPGYEQYF	TGTGCCAGCAGCATAGCGGGAGGGCCTGGGTACGAGCAGTACTTC
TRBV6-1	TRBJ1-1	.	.	CASTQQGNTEAFF	TGTGCCAGCACCCAACAGGGGAACACTGAAGCTTTCTTT
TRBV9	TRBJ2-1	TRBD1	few	CASSVADRVHEQFF	TGTGCCAGCAGCGTAGCGGACAGGGTCCATGAGCAGTTCTTC
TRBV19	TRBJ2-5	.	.	CASSIRDTGTQYF	TGTGCCAGTAGTATTCGGGACACCGGAACCCAGTACTTC
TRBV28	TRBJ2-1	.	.	CASSPNNEQFF	TGTGCCAGCAGTCCAAACAATGAGCAGTTCTTC
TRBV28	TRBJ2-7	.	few	CASSLGRTYEQYF	TGTGCCAGCAGTTTGGGCAGAACCTACGAGCAGTACTTC
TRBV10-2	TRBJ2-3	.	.	CAAGQRYYTDTQYF	TGCGCCGCTGGGCAGCGGTATTACACAGATACGCAGTATTTT
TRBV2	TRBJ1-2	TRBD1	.	CASSELGQGGGYGYTF	TGTGCCAGCAGTGAGTTAGGACAGGGGGGCGGCTATGGCTACACCTTC
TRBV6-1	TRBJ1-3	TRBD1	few	CASSAGQGTGNTIYF	TGTGCCAGCAGTGCGGGACAGGGGACTGGAAACACCATATATTTT
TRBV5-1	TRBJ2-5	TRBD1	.	CASSLSRQGGRQETQYF	TGCGCCAGCAGCTTGTCTCGACAGGGCGGAAGGCAAGAGACCCAGTACTTC
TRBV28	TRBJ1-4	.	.	CASSLDRPTGGKLFF	TGTGCCAGCAGTTTAGACAGGCCGACGGGAGGAAAACTGTTTTTT
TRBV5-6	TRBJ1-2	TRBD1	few	CASSFGQGYGYTF	TGTGCCAGCAGCTTCGGACAGGGCTATGGCTACACCTTC
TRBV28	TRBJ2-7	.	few	CASSFRTAYEQYF	TGTGCCAGCAGTTTCAGGACAGCTTACGAGCAGTACTTC
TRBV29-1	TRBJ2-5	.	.	CSVNKGLQETQYF	TGCAGCGTTAATAAGGGGTTACAAGAGACCCAGTACTTC
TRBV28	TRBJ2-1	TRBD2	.	CASSLTSGNNEQFF	TGTGCCAGCAGTTTGACTAGCGGGAACAATGAGCAGTTCTTC
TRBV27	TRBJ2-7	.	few	CASSVRFPSYEQYF	TGTGCCAGCAGTGTCAGGTTTCCTTCCTACGAGCAGTACTTC
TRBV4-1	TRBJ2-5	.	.	CASSLRDTETQYF	TGCGCCAGCAGCCTCCGGGACACCGAGACCCAGTACTTC
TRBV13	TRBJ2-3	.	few	CASSLGGTDTQYF	TGTGCCAGCAGCTTAGGCGGGACAGATACGCAGTATTTT
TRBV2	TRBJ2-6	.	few	CASSVGANSGANVLTF	TGTGCCAGCAGTGTGGGAGCAAACTCTGGGGCCAACGTCCTGACTTTC
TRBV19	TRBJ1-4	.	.	CASYSNEKLFF	TGTGCCTCTTATTCTAATGAAAAACTGTTTTTT
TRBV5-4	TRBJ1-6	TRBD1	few	CASSQRTGGNSPLHF	TGTGCCAGCAGCCAACGAACAGGGGGTAATTCACCCCTCCACTTT
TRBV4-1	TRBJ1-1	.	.	CASSQPRGNTEAFF	TGCGCCAGCAGCCAGCCAAGGGGGAACACTGAAGCTTTCTTT
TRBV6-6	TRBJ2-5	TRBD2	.	CASSYPLAGDQETQYF	TGTGCCAGCAGTTACCCACTAGCGGGAGATCAAGAGACCCAGTACTTC
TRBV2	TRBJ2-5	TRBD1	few	CASSDPGQVGETQYF	TGTGCCAGCAGCGACCCGGGACAGGTTGGAGAGACCCAGTACTTC
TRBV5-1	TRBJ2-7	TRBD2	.	CASSTTGLAAEQYF	TGCGCCAGCAGCACGACGGGACTAGCGGCCGAGCAGTACTTC
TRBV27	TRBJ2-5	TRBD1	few	CASSRTPGQGWETQYF	TGTGCCAGCAGTCGCACGCCGGGACAGGGGTGGGAGACCCAGTACTTC
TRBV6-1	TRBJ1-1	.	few	CASIKGQGFTEAFF	TGTGCCAGCATTAAGGGTCAGGGATTTACTGAAGCTTTCTTT
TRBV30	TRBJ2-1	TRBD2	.	CACQGEAGGGPYNEQFF	TGTGCCTGTCAGGGCGAGGCGGGAGGAGGACCCTACAATGAGCAGTTCTTC
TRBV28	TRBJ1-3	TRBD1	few	CASSYGRQGWSSGNTIYF	TGTGCCAGCAGTTATGGCCGACAGGGTTGGAGCTCTGGAAACACCATATATTTT